This T cell receptor beta chain stems from a study of identical twins. Via MiXCR, TCRdb re-called the 5' RACE reads, giving one row per CDR3 protein. The table lists around 250,000 distinct CDR3 sequences, approximately 5.9% of them singletons. The CDR3 has 15 amino acids. Germline CDR1 and CDR2: DFQATT and SNEGSKA (reference sequence). V shed 4 bases and J 5 bases; nucleotides not matched to a gene: 11. This clonotype was counted ten times or more. These data also formed part of another study, on T cells expressing NK-cell markers.

The rearrangement links TRBV20-1 to TRBJ1-5, with 7 bases aligning to TRBD1. The sequenced material came from CD8+ T cells sorted from blood. This TCR was recovered from a woman aged 18-29 years in good health. CDR3 residues: CSAIKDGQEYQPQHF. The CDR3 bases are TGCAGTGCTATAAAGGACGGACAGGAGTATCAGCCCCAGCATTTT.